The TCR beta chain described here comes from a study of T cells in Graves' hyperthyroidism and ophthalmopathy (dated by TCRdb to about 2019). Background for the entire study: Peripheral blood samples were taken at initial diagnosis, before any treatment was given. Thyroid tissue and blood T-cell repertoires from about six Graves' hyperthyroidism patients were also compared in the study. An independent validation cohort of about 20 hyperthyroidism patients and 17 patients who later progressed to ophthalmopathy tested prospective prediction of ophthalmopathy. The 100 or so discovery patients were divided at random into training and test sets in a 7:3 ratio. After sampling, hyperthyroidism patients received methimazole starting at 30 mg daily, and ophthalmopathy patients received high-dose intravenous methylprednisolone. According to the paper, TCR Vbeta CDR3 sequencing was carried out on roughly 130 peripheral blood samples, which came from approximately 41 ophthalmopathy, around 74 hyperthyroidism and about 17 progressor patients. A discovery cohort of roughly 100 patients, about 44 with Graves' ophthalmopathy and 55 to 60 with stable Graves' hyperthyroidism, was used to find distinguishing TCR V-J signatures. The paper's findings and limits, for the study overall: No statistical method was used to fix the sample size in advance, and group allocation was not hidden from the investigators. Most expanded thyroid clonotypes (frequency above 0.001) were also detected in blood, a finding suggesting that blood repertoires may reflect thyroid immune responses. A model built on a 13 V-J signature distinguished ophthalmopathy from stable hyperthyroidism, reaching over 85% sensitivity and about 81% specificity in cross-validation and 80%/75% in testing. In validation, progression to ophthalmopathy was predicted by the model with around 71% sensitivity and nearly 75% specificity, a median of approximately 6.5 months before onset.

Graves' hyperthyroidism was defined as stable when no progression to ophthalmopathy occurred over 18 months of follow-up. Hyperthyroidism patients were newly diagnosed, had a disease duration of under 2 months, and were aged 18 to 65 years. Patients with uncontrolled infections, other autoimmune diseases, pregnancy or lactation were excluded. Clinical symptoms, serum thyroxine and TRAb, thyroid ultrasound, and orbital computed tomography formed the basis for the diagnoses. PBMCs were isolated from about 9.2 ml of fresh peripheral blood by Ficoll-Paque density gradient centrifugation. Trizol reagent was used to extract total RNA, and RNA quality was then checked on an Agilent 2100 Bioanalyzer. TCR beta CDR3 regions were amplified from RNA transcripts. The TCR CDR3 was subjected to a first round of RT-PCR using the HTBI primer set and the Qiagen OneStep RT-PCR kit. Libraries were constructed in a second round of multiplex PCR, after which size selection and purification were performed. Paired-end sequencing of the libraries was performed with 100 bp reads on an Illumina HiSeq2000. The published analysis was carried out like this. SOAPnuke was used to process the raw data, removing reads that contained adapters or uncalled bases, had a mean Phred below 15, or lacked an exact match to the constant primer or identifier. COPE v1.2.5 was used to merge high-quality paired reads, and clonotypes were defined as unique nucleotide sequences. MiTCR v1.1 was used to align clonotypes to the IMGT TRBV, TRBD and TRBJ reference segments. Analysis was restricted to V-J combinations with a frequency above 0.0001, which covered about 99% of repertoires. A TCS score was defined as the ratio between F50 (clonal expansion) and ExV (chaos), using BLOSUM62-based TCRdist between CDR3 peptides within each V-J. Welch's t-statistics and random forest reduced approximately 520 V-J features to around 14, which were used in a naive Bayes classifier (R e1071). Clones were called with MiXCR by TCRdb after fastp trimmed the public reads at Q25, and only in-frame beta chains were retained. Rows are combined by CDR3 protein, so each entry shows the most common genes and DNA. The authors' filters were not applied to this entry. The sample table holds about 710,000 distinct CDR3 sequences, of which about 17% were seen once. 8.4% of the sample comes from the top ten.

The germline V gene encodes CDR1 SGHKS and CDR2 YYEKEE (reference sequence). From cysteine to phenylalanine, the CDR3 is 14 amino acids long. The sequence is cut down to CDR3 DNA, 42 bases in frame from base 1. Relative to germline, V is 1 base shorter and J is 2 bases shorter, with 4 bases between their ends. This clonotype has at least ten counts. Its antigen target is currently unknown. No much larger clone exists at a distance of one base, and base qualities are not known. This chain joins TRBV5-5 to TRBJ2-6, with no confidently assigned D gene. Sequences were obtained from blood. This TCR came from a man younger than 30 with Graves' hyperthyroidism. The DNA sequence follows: TGTGCCAGCAGCTTGCTGACTGGGGCCAACGTCCTGACTTTC. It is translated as CASSLLTGANVLTF.